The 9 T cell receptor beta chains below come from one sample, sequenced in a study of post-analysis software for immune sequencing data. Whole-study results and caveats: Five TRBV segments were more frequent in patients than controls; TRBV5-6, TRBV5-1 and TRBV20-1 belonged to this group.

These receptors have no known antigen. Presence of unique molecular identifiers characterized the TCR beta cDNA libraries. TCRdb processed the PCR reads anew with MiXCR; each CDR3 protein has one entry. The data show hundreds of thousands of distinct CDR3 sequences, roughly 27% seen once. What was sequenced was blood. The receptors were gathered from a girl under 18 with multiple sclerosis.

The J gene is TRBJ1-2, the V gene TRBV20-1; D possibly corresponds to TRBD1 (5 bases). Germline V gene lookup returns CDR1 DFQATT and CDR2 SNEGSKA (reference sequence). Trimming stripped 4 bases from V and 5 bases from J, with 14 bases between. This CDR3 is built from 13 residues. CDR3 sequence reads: CSAKGDYEYGYTF. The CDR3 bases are TGCAGTGCTAAAGGGGACTATGAATATGGCTACACCTTC.

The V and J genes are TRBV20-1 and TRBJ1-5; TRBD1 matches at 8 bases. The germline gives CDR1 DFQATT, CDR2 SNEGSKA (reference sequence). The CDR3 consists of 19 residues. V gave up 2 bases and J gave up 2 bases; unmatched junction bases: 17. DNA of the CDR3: TGCAGTGCTAGATCTGAGGGTACAGGGGGAGTAAGTGGCAATCAGCCCCAGCATTTT. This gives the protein CSARSEGTGGVSGNQPQHF.

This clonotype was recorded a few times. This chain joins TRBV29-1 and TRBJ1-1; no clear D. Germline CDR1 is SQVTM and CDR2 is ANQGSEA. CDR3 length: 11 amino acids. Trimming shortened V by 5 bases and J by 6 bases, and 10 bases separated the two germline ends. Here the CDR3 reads CSVLPASEAFF. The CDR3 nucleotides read TGCAGCGTTTTACCGGCCTCTGAAGCTTTCTTT.

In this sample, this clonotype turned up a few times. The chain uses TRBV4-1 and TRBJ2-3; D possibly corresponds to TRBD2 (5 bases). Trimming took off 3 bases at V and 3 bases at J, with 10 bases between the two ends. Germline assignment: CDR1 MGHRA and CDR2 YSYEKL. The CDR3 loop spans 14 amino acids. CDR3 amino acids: CASSHQDYTDTQYF. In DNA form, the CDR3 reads TGCGCCAGCAGCCATCAAGACTATACAGATACGCAGTATTTT.

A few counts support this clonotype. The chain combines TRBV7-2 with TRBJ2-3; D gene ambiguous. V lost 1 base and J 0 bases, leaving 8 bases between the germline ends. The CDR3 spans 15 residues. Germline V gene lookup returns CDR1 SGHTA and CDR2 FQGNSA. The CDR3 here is CASSLESASTDTQYF. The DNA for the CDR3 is TGTGCCAGCAGCTTAGAGAGTGCTAGCACAGATACGCAGTATTTT.

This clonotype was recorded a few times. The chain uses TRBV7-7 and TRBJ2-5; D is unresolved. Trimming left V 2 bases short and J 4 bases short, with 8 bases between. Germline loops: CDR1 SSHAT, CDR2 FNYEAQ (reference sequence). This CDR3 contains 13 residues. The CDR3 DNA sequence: TGTGCCAGCAGCTTATTCGAGTCAGAGACCCAGTACTTC. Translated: CASSLFESETQYF.

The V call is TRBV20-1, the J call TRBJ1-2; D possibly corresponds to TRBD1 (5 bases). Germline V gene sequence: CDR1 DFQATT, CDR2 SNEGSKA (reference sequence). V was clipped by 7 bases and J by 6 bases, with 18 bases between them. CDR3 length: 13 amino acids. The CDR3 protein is CSVSFPGRHGYTF. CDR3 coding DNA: TGCAGTGTTAGTTTCCCGGGACGCCATGGCTACACCTTC.

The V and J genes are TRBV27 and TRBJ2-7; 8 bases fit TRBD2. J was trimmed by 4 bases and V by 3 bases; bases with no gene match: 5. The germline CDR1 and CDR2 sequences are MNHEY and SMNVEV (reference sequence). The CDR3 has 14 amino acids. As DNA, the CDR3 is TGTGCCAGCAGTTTGGGTCGGGAGGGGTACGAGCAGTACTTC. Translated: CASSLGREGYEQYF.

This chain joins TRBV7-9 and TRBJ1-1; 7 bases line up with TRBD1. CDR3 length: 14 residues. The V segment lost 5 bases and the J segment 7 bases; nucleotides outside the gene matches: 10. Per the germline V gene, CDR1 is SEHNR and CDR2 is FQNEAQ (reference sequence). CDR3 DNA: TGTGCCAGCAGCGCCGACAGGGATTACGGTGAAGCTTTCTTT. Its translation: CASSADRDYGEAFF.